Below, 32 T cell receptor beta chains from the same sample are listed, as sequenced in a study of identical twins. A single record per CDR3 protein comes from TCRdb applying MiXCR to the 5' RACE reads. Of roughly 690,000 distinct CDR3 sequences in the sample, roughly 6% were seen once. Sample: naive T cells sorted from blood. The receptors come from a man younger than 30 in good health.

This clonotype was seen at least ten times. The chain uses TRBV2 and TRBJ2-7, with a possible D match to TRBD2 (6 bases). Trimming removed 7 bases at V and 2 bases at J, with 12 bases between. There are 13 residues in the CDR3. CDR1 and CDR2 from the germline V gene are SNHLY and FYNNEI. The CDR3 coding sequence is TGTGCCAGCACGCGGGACGGCACCTACGAGCAGTACTTC. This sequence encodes CASTRDGTYEQYF.

Here the CDR3 reads CASRDLEEGRLYEQYV. In nucleotides, the CDR3 is TGTGCCAGCAGGGACTTGGAGGAGGGTCGCCTTTACGAGCAGTACGTC. The chain combines TRBV2 with TRBJ2-7, with D possibly TRBD2 on 6 matching bases. The CDR3 contains 16 residues. V lost 6 bases, J lost 4 bases, and 22 bases lay in between. Germline lookup yields CDR1 SNHLY and CDR2 FYNNEI.

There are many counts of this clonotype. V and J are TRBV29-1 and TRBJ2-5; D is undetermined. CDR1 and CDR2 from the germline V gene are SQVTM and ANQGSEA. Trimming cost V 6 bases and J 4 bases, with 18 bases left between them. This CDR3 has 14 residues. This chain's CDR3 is CSVHAVLSRETQYF. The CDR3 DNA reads TGCAGCGTCCATGCGGTTTTAAGTCGAGAGACCCAGTACTTC.

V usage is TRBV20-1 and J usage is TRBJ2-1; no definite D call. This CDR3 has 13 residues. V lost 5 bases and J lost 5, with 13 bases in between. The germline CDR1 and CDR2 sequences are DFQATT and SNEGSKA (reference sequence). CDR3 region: CSALLADHNEQFF. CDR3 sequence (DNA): TGCAGTGCTCTCTTAGCAGACCACAATGAGCAGTTCTTC.

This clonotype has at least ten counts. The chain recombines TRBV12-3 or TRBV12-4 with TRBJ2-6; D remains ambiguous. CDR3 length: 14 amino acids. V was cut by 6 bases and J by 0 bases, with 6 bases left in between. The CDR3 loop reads CASRLSSGANVLTF. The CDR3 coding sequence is TGTGCCAGCAGACTCAGCTCTGGGGCCAACGTCCTGACTTTC.

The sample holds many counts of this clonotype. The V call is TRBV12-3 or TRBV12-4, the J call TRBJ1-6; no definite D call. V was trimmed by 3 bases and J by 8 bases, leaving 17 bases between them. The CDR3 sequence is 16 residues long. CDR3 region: CASSFDISPYYSPLHF. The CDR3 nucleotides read TGTGCCAGCAGTTTCGACATAAGCCCTTATTATTCACCCCTCCACTTT.

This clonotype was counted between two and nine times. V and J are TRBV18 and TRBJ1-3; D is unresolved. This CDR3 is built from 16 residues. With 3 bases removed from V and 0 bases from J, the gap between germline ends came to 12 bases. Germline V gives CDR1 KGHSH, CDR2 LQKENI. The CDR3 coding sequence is TGTGCCAGCTCACCCCTGGCAGGCGTCTCTGGAAACACCATATATTTT. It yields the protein CASSPLAGVSGNTIYF.

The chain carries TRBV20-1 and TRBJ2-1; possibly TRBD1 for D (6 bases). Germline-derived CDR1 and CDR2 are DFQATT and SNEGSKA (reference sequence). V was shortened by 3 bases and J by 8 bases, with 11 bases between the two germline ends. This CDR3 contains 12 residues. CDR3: CSASRAGDEQFF. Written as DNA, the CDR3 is TGCAGTGCTAGTCGGGCAGGGGATGAGCAGTTCTTC.

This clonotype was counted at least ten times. The CDR3 nucleotides read TGTGCCAGCAGCCAAGAAACGACAGGGGTGAAGACCCAGTACTTC. This codes for CASSQETTGVKTQYF. The chain combines TRBV3-1 with TRBJ2-5, with TRBD1 matching over 8 bases. Unmatched junction bases numbered 6, after V lost 0 bases and J lost 6 bases. Per germline, CDR1 LGHDT and CDR2 YNNKEL (reference sequence). This CDR3 comprises 15 residues.

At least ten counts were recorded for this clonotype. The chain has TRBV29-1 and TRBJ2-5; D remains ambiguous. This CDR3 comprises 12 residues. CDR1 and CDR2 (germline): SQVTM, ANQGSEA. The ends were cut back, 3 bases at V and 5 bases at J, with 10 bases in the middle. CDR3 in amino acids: CSVDPQAETQYF. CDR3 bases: TGCAGCGTTGATCCCCAGGCCGAGACCCAGTACTTC. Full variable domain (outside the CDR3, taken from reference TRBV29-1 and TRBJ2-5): SAVISQKPSRDICQRGTSLTIQCQVDSQVTMMFWYRQQPGQSLTLIATANQGSEATYESGFVIDKFPISRPNLTFSTLTVSNMSPEDSSIYLCSVDPQAETQYFGPGTRLLVL.

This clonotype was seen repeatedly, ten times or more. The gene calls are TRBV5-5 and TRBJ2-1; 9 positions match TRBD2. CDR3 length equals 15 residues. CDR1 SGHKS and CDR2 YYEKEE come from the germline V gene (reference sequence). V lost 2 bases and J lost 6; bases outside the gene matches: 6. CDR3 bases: TGTGCCAGCAGCTTATTAGCGGGAGCCCGCAATGAGCAGTTCTTC. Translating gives CASSLLAGARNEQFF. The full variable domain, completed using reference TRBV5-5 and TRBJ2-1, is DAGVTQSPTHLIKTRGQQVTLRCSPISGHKSVSWYQQVLGQGPQFIFQYYEKEERGRGNFPDRFSARQFPNYSSELNVNALLLGDSALYLCASSLLAGARNEQFFGPGTRLTVL.

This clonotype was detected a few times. The chain's CDR3 is CASSPGGGFSGNTIYF. CDR3 DNA: TGTGCCAGCAGCCCAGGGGGGGGCTTCTCTGGAAACACCATATATTTT. This chain uses TRBV3-1 with TRBJ1-3; 7 bases align to TRBD1. This CDR3 region has 16 residues. The V and J ends lost 4 bases and 0 bases, in that order; junction bases with no gene match: 6. Germline V gene lookup returns CDR1 LGHDT and CDR2 YNNKEL (reference sequence).

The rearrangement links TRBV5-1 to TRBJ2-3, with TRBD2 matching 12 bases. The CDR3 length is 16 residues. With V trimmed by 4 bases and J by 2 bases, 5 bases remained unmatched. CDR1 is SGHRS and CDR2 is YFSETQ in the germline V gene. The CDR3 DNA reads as TGCGCCAGCAGCCCTCGGACTAGCGGGACCACAGATACGCAGTATTTT. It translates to CASSPRTSGTTDTQYF.

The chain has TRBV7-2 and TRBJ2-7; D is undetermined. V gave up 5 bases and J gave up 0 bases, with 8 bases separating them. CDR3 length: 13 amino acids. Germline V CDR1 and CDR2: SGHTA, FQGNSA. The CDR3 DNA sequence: TGTGCCAGCAGCCTGATGTACTCCTACGAGCAGTACGTC. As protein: CASSLMYSYEQYV.

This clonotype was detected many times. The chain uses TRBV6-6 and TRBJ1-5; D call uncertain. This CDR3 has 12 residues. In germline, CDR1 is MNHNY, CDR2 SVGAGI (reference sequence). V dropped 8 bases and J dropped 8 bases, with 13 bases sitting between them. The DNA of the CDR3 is TGTGCCAGCTGTGATTGGGGAAAGCCCCAGCATTTT. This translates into CASCDWGKPQHF.

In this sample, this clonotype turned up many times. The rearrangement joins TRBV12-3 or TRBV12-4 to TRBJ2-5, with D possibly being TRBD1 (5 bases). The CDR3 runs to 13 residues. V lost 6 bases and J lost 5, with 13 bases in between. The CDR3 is CASRQTGAETQYF. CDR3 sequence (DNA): TGTGCCAGCAGACAAACAGGAGCCGAGACCCAGTACTTC.

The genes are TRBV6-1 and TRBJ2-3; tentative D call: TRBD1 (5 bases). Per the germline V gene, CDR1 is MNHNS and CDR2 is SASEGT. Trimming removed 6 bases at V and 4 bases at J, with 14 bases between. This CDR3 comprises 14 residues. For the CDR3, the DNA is TGTGCCAGCAGAGGTGGGGCAGTCCCAGATACGCAGTATTTT. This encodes CASRGGAVPDTQYF.

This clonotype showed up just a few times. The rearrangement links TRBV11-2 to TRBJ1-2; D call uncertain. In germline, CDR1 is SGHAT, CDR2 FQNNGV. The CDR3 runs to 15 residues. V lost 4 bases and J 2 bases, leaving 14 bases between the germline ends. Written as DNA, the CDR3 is TGTGCCAGCAGCTCTACCCGGACGGTGAACTATGGCTACACCTTC. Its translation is CASSSTRTVNYGYTF.

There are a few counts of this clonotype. The CDR3 sequence is CASSHGSGAEAFF. The DNA for the CDR3 is TGTGCCAGCAGCCATGGATCAGGCGCTGAAGCTTTCTTT. V and J are TRBV3-1 and TRBJ1-1; D unclear. Trimming stripped 3 bases from V and 6 bases from J, with 11 bases between. The CDR3 consists of 13 residues. Germline V gene lookup returns CDR1 LGHDT and CDR2 YNNKEL (reference sequence).

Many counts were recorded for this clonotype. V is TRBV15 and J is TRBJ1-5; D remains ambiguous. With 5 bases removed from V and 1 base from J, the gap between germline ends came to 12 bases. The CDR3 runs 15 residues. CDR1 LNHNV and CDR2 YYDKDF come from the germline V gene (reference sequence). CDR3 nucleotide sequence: TGTGCCACCAGCTCCGAACCGAACAGCAATCAGCCCCAGCATTTT. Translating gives CATSSEPNSNQPQHF.

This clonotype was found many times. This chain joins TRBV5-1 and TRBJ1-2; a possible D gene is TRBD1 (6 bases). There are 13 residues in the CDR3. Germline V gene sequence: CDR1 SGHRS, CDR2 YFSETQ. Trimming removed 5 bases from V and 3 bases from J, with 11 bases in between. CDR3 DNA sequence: TGCGCCAGCAGGTACAGGGCCGACTATGGCTACACCTTC. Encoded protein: CASRYRADYGYTF.

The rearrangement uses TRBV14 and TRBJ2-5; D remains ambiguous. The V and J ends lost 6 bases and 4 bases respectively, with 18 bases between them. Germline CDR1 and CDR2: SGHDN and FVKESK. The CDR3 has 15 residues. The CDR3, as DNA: TGTGCCAGCAGTCGGACGGTTGGCCCCAGAGAGACCCAGTACTTC. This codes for CASSRTVGPRETQYF.

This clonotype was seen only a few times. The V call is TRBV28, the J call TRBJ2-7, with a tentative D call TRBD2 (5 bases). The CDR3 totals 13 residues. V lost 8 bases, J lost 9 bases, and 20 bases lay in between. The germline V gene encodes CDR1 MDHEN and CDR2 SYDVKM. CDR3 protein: CASGDRGGRGQYF. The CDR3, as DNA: TGTGCCAGCGGGGATCGGGGTGGACGCGGGCAGTACTTC.

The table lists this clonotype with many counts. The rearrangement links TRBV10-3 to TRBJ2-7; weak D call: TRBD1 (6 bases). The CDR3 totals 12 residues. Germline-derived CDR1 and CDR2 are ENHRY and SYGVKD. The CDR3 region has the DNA TGTGCCATCGGTGAGACAGGCGGCGAGCAGTACGTC. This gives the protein CAIGETGGEQYV.

The CDR3 protein is CASSQVTGTYYNEQFF. For the CDR3, the DNA is TGCGCCAGCAGCCAAGTGACCGGGACCTACTACAATGAGCAGTTCTTC. The chain has TRBV4-1 and TRBJ2-1; possibly TRBD1 or TRBD2 for D (5 bases each). CDR1 is MGHRA and CDR2 is YSYEKL in the germline V gene. This CDR3 has 16 amino acids. Deletions cut 1 base from V and 3 bases from J, with 13 bases between.

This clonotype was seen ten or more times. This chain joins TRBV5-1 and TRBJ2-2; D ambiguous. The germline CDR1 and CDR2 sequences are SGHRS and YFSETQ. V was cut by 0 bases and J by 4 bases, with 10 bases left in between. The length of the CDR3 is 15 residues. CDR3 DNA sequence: TGCGCCAGCAGCTTGGAAGCAGGTAGCACCGGGGAGCTGTTTTTT. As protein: CASSLEAGSTGELFF.

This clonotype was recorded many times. The CDR3 spells CATGLPQHF. The CDR3 DNA sequence: TGTGCCACCGGTCTGCCCCAGCATTTT. The chain carries TRBV6-6 and TRBJ1-5; D is ambiguous. The CDR3 has 9 residues. The ends were cut back, 10 bases at V and 9 bases at J, with 7 bases in the middle. The V gene's germline CDR1 is MNHNY and CDR2 SVGAGI (reference sequence).

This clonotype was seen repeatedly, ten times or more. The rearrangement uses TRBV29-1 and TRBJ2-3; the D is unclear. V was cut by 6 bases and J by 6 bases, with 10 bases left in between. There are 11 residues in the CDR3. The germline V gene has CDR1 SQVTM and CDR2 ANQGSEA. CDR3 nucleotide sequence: TGCAGCGTCCATCCCGGGGATACGCAGTATTTT. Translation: CSVHPGDTQYF.

The CDR3 DNA follows: TGCAGTGCTTCCGGGACCCCGCCCGGCACCGGGGAGCTGTTTTTT. It encodes CSASGTPPGTGELFF. The chain couples TRBV20-1 to TRBJ2-2; either TRBD1 or TRBD2 may fit D (5 bases each). This CDR3 comprises 15 residues. The ends were cut back, 5 bases at V and 4 bases at J, with 17 bases in the middle. Germline loops: CDR1 DFQATT, CDR2 SNEGSKA (reference sequence).

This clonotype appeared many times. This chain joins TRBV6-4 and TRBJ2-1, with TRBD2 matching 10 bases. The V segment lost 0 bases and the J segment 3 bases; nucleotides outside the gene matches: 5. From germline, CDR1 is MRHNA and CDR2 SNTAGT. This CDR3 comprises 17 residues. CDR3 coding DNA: TGTGCCAGCAGTGACTCGCGTCTAGCGGGAGACTACAATGAGCAGTTCTTC. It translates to CASSDSRLAGDYNEQFF.

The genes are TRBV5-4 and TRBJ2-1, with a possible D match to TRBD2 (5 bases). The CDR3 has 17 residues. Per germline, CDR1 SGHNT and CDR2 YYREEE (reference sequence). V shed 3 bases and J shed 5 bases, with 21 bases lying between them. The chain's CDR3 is CASSSVVGVPPHNEQFF. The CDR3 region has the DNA TGTGCCAGCAGCTCCGTAGTCGGGGTTCCCCCACACAATGAGCAGTTCTTC.

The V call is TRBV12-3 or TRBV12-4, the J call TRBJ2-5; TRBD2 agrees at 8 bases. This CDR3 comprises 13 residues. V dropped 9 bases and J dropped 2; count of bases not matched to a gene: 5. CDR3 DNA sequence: TGTGCCAGTACGGGAGGGTGGCAAGAGACCCAGTACTTC. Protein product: CASTGGWQETQYF.